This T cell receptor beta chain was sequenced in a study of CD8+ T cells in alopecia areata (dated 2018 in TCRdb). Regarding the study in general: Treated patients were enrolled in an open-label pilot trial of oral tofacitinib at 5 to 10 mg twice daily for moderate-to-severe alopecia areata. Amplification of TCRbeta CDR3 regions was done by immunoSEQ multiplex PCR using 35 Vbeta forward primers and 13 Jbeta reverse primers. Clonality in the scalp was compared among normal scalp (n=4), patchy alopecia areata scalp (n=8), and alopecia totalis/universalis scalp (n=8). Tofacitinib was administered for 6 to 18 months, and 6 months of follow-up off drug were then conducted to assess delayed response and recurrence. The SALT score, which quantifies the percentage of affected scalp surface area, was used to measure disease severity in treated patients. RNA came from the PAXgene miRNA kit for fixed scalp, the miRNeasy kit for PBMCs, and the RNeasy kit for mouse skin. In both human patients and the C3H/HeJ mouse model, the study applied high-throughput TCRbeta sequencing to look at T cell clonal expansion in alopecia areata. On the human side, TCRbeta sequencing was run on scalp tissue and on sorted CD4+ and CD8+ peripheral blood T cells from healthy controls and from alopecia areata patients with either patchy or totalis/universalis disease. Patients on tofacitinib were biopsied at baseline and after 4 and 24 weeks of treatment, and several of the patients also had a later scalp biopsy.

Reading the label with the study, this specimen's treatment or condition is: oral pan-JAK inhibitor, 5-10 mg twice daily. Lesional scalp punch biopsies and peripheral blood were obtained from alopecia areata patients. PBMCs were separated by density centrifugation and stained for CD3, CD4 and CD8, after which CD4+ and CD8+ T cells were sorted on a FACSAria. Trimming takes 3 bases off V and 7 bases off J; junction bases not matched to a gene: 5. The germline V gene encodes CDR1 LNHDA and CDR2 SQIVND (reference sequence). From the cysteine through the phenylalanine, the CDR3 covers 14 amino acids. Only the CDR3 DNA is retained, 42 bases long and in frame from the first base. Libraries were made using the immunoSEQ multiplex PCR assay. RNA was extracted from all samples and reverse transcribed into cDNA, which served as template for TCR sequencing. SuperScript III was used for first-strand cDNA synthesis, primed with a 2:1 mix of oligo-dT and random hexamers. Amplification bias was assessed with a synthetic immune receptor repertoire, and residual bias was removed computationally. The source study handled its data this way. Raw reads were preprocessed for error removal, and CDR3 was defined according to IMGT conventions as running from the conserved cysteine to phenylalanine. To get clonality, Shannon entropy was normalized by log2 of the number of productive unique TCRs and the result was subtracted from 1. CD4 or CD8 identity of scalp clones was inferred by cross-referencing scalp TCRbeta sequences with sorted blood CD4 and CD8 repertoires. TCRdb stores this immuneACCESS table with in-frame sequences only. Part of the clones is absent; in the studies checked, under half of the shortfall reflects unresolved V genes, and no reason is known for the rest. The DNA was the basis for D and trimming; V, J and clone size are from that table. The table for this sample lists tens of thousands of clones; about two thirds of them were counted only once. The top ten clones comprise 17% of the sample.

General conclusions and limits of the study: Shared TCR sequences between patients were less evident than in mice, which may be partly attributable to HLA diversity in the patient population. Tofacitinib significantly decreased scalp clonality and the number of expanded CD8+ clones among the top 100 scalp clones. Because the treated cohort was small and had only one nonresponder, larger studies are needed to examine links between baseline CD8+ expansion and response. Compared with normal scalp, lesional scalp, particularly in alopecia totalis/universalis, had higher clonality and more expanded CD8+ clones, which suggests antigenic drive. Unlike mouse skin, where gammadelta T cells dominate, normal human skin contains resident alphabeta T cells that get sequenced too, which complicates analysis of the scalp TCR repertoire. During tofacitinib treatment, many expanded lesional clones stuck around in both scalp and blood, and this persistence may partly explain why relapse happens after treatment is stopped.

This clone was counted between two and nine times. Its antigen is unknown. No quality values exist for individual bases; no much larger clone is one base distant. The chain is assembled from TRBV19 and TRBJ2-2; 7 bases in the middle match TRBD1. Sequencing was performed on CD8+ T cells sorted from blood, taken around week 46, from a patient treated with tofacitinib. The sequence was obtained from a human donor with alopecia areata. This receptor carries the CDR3 CASSMTGSGGELFF. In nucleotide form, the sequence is TGTGCCAGTAGTATGACAGGGAGTGGCGGGGAGCTGTTTTTT.